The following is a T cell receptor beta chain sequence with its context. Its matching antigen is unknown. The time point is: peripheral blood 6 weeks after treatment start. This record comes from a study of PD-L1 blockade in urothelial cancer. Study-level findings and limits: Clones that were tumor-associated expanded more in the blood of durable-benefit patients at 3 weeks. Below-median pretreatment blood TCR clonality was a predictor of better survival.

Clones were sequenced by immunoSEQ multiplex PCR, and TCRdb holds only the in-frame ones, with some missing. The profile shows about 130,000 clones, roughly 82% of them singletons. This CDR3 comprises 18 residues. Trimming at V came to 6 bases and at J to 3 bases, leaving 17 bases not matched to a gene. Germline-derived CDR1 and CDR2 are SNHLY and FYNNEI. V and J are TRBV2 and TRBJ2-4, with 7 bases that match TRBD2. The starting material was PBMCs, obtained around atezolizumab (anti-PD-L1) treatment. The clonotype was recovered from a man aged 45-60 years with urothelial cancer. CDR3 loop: CASRALVTSWRDKNIQYF. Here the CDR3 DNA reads TGTGCCAGCAGAGCCCTTGTGACTAGCTGGCGGGACAAAAACATTCAGTACTTC.